The sample holds many counts of the clone carrying this TCR beta chain. Its target is not known. One end of the junction fails to match germline, which may point to a read error. Germline lookup yields CDR1 SGHAT and CDR2 FQNNGV. The CDR3 extends over 13 amino acids. The data were obtained in a study of neurological immune-mediated disorders. Time point defined: longitudinal time-point 2. Study findings and constraints: The study found the most TCR clonal expansion in HTLV-1-associated myelopathy and the least in multiple sclerosis, below healthy controls.

As for the cDNA, it was generated by 5'RACE with 10-nucleotide random UMIs. Each CDR3 protein gets one entry after TCRdb re-called the 5' RACE reads with MiXCR. The sample has approximately 82,000 distinct CDR3 sequences, roughly an eighth seen once; the top ten hold about 5%. The J gene is TRBJ2-4, the V gene TRBV11-2; D gene ambiguous. The receptor was isolated from a female donor with HTLV-1-associated myelopathy (HAM/TSP). Material: PBMCs. The CDR3 spells CASSFAAATDPFF. DNA of the CDR3: TGTGCCAGCAGCTTCGCTGCCGCGACGGATCCCTTTTTC.